Listed here is a single T cell receptor (beta chain). These data originate in a study of shared clonotypes between healthy human individuals. Per the germline V gene, CDR1 is DFQATT and CDR2 is SNEGSKA (reference sequence). The CDR3 is made up of 11 amino acids. Trimming cost V 2 bases and J 4 bases, with 3 bases left between them. TCRdb's table, derived via immunoSEQ multiplex PCR, lists solely in-frame clones and lacks some. Of under 1,100,000 clones listed, 70% to 80% are singletons. Source material: memory CD4+ T cells from PBMCs. Subset in this sample: CD45RA-negative fraction. The clonotype originates from a man aged 18-30 years in good health. Some clones in this sample may be carry-over from other donors' samples. The rearrangement uses TRBV20-1 and TRBJ1-3, with D unclear. The CDR3 spells CSARQGNTIYF. CDR3 coding DNA: TGCAGTGCTAGACAGGGAAACACCATATATTTT.